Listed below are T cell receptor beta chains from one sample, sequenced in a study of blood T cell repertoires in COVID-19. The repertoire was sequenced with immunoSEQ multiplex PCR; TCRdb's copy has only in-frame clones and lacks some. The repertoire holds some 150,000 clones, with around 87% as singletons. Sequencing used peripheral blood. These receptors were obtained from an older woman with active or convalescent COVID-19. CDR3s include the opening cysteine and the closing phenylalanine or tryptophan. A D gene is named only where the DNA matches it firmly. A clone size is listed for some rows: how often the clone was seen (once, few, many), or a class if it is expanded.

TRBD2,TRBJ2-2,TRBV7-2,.,TGTGCCAGCACCGACCGTCGGGGGGCGAACACCGGGGAGCTGTTTTTT,CASTDRRGANTGELFF
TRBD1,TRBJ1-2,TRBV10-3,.,TGTGCCATCAGTGTCCGGGGACAGAACTATGGCTACACCTTC,CAISVRGQNYGYTF
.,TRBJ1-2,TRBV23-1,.,TGCGCCAGCAGTCAACCTTCAACGGGTCCCCGAGGGAGCTACACCTTC,CASSQPSTGPRGSYTF
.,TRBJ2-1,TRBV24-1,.,TGTGCCACCCGTTCCCCAGACAATGAGCAGTTCTTC,CATRSPDNEQFF
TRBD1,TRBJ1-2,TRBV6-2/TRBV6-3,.,TGTGCCAGCAGTTACGCCGGGACAGGGCGATATGGCTACACCTTC,CASSYAGTGRYGYTF
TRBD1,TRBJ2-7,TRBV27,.,TGTGCCAGCAGTTCCCCCGGACAGGACCCTTACGAGCAGTACTTC,CASSSPGQDPYEQYF
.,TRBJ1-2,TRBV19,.,TGTGCCAGTGAGGCAGAACAGGGCTTAAGGGGCTACACCTTC,CASEAEQGLRGYTF
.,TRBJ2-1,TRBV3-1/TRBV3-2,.,TGTGCCAGCAGCCAAGGGTACGGCGGGAATGAGCAGTTCTTC,CASSQGYGGNEQFF
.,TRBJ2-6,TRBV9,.,TGTGCCAGCAGCAATCAAATAGGTACAGGCGGTCCCAACGTCCTGACTTTC,CASSNQIGTGGPNVLTF
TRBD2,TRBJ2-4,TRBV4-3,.,TGCGCCAGCAGCCAAGAAAGAACTCCGGGACTAGCGGGGGGTCGAAACATTCAGTACTTC,CASSQERTPGLAGGRNIQYF
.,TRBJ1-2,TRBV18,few,TGTGCCAGCTCACCACGATCCGCTTATGGGGAGGACTATGGCTACACCTTC,CASSPRSAYGEDYGYTF
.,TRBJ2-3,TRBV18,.,TGTGCCAGCTCGCTGAGCGATCTTGGAACAGATACGCAGTATTTT,CASSLSDLGTDTQYF
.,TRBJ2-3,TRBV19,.,TGTGCCAGACAAACCACGCGGGCCACAGATACGCAGTATTTT,CARQTTRATDTQYF
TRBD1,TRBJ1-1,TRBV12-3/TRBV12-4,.,TGTGCCAGCAGACCATACCCAGGGGGTGGAGCTTTCTTT,CASRPYPGGGAFF
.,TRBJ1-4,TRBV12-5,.,TGTGCTAGTGGTTTAGATACAGGGAATGAAAAACTGTTTTTT,CASGLDTGNEKLFF
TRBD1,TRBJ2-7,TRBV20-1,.,TGCAGTGCTAGTCAGGGGGCTGCCTACTACGAGCAGTACTTC,CSASQGAAYYEQYF
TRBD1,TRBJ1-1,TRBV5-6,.,TGTGCCAGCAGCCCCACAGGGGGGAACACTGAAGCTTTCTTT,CASSPTGGNTEAFF
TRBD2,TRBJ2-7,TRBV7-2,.,TGTGCCAGCAGCCTACGGACTAGAGGAGAAGGCGAGCAGTACTTC,CASSLRTRGEGEQYF
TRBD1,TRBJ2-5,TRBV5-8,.,TGTGCCAGCAGCCCCCCAAAGACAGGGGGTAAGACCCAGTACTTC,CASSPPKTGGKTQYF
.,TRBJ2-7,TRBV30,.,TGTGCCTGGAGTAAACAGGGTTACGAGCAGTACTTC,CAWSKQGYEQYF
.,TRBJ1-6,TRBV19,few,TGTGCCAGTAGTTCTCGTACCGGGACAACTCACGAACCCCTCCACTTT,CASSSRTGTTHEPLHF
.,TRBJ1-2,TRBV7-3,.,TGTGCCAGCAGCTTAGAGAGGGTTGAAGGCTACACCTTC,CASSLERVEGYTF
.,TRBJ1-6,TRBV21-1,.,TGTGCCAGCAGCAAAGTTTACAGGGGAGATTCACCCCTCCACTTT,CASSKVYRGDSPLHF
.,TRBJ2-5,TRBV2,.,TGTGCCAGCAGTCCACTAGGTAGCCAAGAGACCCAGTACTTC,CASSPLGSQETQYF
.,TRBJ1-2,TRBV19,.,TGTGCCAGTAGTATTGCTCCATTGGAGGGCTACACCTTC,CASSIAPLEGYTF
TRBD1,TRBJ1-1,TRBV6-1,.,TGTGCCAGCAGTGAAACCGGGACAGGGGAGACTGAAGCTTTCTTT,CASSETGTGETEAFF
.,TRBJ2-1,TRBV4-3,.,TGCGCCAGCAGCCAAGACAGGGCGAATGAGCAGTTCTTC,CASSQDRANEQFF
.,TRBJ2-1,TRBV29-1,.,TGCAGCGTTGGGGCCCGGGGGAGCTACAATGAGCAGTTCTTC,CSVGARGSYNEQFF
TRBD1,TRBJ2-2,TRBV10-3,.,TGTGCCATCAGGACCATCTTGGGGGCAGGGGGTAACACCGGGGAGCTGTTTTTT,CAIRTILGAGGNTGELFF
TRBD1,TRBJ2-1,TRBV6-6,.,TGTGCCAGTACAACCCGGGACAGAAGCAATGAGCAGTTCTTC,CASTTRDRSNEQFF